The rows below give T cell receptor beta chains drawn from one sample of a study of blood T cell repertoires in COVID-19. TCRdb's copy holds only in-frame clones and misses some; the assay was immunoSEQ multiplex PCR. The sample has around 250,000 clones, just under 90% seen once. The sequencing input was PBMCs or T cells enriched from blood (not recorded which). These receptors all come from a woman between 25 and 40 years old with acute COVID-19. CDR3s include the opening cysteine and the closing phenylalanine or tryptophan. D genes are given only for firm matches. The listing skips clone size in some rows; elsewhere it reads once, few, many or a size class.

D: NA
J: TRBJ1-1
V: TRBV28
size: NA
length: 13
CDR3: CASTGPWNTEAFF
DNA: TGTGCCAGTACAGGGCCCTGGAACACTGAAGCTTTCTTT

D: NA
J: TRBJ1-3
V: TRBV19
size: NA
length: 15
CDR3: CASSIGAVSGNTIYF
DNA: TGTGCCAGTAGTATAGGGGCAGTCTCTGGAAACACCATATATTTT

D: NA
J: TRBJ2-5
V: TRBV28
size: NA
length: 17
CDR3: CASSFALVGAGQETQYF
DNA: TGTGCCAGCAGTTTTGCCTTAGTTGGGGCAGGGCAAGAGACCCAGTACTTC

D: NA
J: TRBJ2-1
V: TRBV28
size: NA
length: 15
CDR3: CASSQGGFMDNEQFF
DNA: TGTGCCAGCAGTCAAGGAGGTTTCATGGACAATGAGCAGTTCTTC

D: NA
J: TRBJ2-7
V: TRBV12-3/TRBV12-4
size: NA
length: 12
CDR3: CASGAGFYEQYF
DNA: TGTGCCAGCGGGGCAGGGTTCTACGAGCAGTACTTC

D: NA
J: TRBJ2-7
V: TRBV7-2
size: NA
length: 14
CDR3: CASSHPRKSYEQYF
DNA: TGTGCCAGCAGCCATCCCAGGAAATCCTACGAGCAGTACTTC

D: TRBD1
J: TRBJ2-7
V: TRBV5-1
size: NA
length: 14
CDR3: CASSPRDRGYEQYF
DNA: TGCGCCAGCAGCCCCCGGGACAGGGGCTACGAGCAGTACTTC

D: NA
J: TRBJ2-6
V: TRBV27
size: NA
length: 16
CDR3: CASTTLEVTGANVLTF
DNA: TGTGCCAGCACAACCTTAGAGGTAACCGGGGCCAACGTCCTGACTTTC

D: TRBD2
J: TRBJ2-1
V: TRBV27
size: once
length: 14
CDR3: CASRFTSGWGEQFF
DNA: TGTGCCAGCAGGTTCACTAGCGGGTGGGGTGAGCAGTTCTTC

D: TRBD2
J: TRBJ2-7
V: TRBV4-3
size: NA
length: 15
CDR3: CASSPPKRENYEQYF
DNA: TGCGCCAGCAGCCCCCCGAAGCGGGAGAACTACGAGCAGTACTTC

D: TRBD1
J: TRBJ1-1
V: TRBV5-1
size: few
length: 15
CDR3: CASSPGNRGNTEAFF
DNA: TGCGCCAGCAGCCCGGGGAACAGGGGGAACACTGAAGCTTTCTTT

D: TRBD2
J: TRBJ2-1
V: TRBV4-2
size: NA
length: 18
CDR3: CASSQDGTSGRMGREQFF
DNA: TGTGCCAGCAGCCAAGACGGGACTAGCGGGAGGATGGGTCGTGAGCAGTTCTTC

D: NA
J: TRBJ2-1
V: TRBV6-1
size: NA
length: 16
CDR3: CASSEAGPNPIKEQFF
DNA: TGTGCCAGCAGTGAGGCAGGCCCCAATCCAATTAAGGAGCAGTTCTTC

D: TRBD1
J: TRBJ2-7
V: TRBV27
size: NA
length: 14
CDR3: CASKTGGSFYEQYF
DNA: TGTGCCAGCAAAACAGGGGGTTCGTTCTACGAGCAGTACTTC

D: TRBD1
J: TRBJ2-5
V: TRBV19
size: NA
length: 16
CDR3: CASSIWTGGSQETQYF
DNA: TGTGCCAGTAGTATCTGGACAGGGGGGTCCCAAGAGACCCAGTACTTC

D: TRBD2
J: TRBJ2-1
V: TRBV6-2/TRBV6-3
size: NA
length: 14
CDR3: CASSLAGEGNEQFF
DNA: TGTGCCAGCAGCCTAGCGGGTGAGGGGAATGAGCAGTTCTTC

D: NA
J: TRBJ1-3
V: TRBV5-6
size: NA
length: 14
CDR3: CASEELEARNTIYF
DNA: TGTGCCAGCGAAGAGCTGGAAGCGCGAAACACCATATATTTT

D: TRBD2
J: TRBJ2-7
V: TRBV28
size: NA
length: 15
CDR3: CASSLGAGGFDEQYF
DNA: TGTGCCAGCAGTTTAGGGGCGGGAGGGTTTGACGAGCAGTACTTC

D: TRBD1
J: TRBJ2-3
V: TRBV24-1
size: NA
length: 17
CDR3: CATSVPSGQGHTDTQYF
DNA: TGTGCCACCAGTGTACCCTCCGGACAGGGGCACACAGATACGCAGTATTTT

D: TRBD2
J: TRBJ2-1
V: TRBV6-5
size: NA
length: 13
CDR3: CASLLAAYNEQFF
DNA: TGTGCCAGCCTACTAGCGGCCTACAATGAGCAGTTCTTC

D: NA
J: TRBJ1-1
V: TRBV11-2
size: NA
length: 15
CDR3: CASSLRSQGNIEAFF
DNA: TGTGCCAGCAGCTTAAGGTCTCAGGGAAACATCGAAGCTTTCTTT

D: TRBD2
J: TRBJ2-7
V: TRBV2
size: NA
length: 14
CDR3: CASNGLAGDYEQYF
DNA: TGTGCCAGCAATGGTCTAGCGGGAGACTACGAGCAGTACTTC

D: NA
J: TRBJ2-3
V: TRBV27
size: NA
length: 16
CDR3: CASTLGTSQGADTQYF
DNA: TGTGCCAGCACCCTCGGGACTTCCCAGGGAGCAGATACGCAGTATTTT

D: TRBD2
J: TRBJ2-1
V: TRBV2
size: once
length: 15
CDR3: CASNPSGSSYNEQFF
DNA: TGTGCCAGCAACCCGAGCGGGAGCTCCTACAATGAGCAGTTCTTC

D: NA
J: TRBJ2-3
V: TRBV5-1
size: NA
length: 15
CDR3: CASMGGGTGTATQYF
DNA: TGCGCCAGCATGGGCGGCGGGACCGGTACTGCTACGCAGTATTTT

D: TRBD1
J: TRBJ1-2
V: TRBV6-5
size: NA
length: 15
CDR3: CASKPPGTEVYGYTF
DNA: TGTGCCAGCAAACCCCCCGGGACAGAGGTCTATGGCTACACCTTC

D: TRBD1
J: TRBJ2-7
V: TRBV2
size: once
length: 14
CDR3: CASGGQGPLYEQYF
DNA: TGTGCCAGCGGGGGACAGGGACCGCTTTACGAGCAGTACTTC

D: TRBD2
J: TRBJ2-1
V: TRBV19
size: NA
length: 17
CDR3: CASSRAGPEARPTEQFF
DNA: TGTGCCAGTAGTCGAGCGGGACCCGAGGCCCGCCCCACTGAGCAGTTCTTC

D: NA
J: TRBJ1-5
V: TRBV12-5
size: NA
length: 13
CDR3: CASGLRGNQPQHF
DNA: TGTGCTAGTGGCCTCAGGGGCAATCAGCCCCAGCATTTT

D: TRBD2
J: TRBJ2-7
V: TRBV27
size: NA
length: 14
CDR3: CASSFGGRVYEQYF
DNA: TGTGCCAGCAGTTTCGGCGGGAGGGTCTACGAGCAGTACTTC

D: TRBD1
J: TRBJ2-1
V: TRBV4-1
size: NA
length: 15
CDR3: CASSQPGQSLNEQFF
DNA: TGCGCCAGCAGCCAACCGGGACAGAGCCTAAATGAGCAGTTCTTC

D: NA
J: TRBJ2-2
V: TRBV6-5
size: NA
length: 12
CDR3: CASSQLAGELFF
DNA: TGTGCCAGCAGTCAACTAGCCGGGGAGCTGTTTTTT

D: NA
J: TRBJ1-1
V: TRBV6-5
size: NA
length: 13
CDR3: CASSYLSGLEAFF
DNA: TGTGCCAGCAGTTACCTTTCAGGGTTGGAAGCTTTCTTT